This T cell receptor beta chain came from a study of CXCR3-negative and CXCR3-positive naive CD8 T cells. Whole-study findings and limits: High diversity, comparable across both naive subsets, contrasted with much lower diversity in memory CD8+ cells. Researchers report that CXCR3-positive naive cells carry more hydrophobic TRB CDR3s than CXCR3-negative naive cells.

The TRB libraries of cDNA were built by UMI-labeled 5' RACE. TCRdb re-called the 5' RACE reads; one entry per CDR3 protein, DNA not given. The sample's table shows approximately 96,000 distinct CDR3 sequences. Details on this clonotype: Its specificity is unknown.

This CDR3 is 14 amino acids long. Germline V gene sequence: CDR1 MNHEY, CDR2 SVGEGT. The rearrangement uses TRBV6-2 or TRBV6-3 and TRBJ1-2. Sequenced input: naive CXCR3+ CD8+ T cells from blood. The subset is: CD45RO-CCR7+CD27+CD95- naive CD8+ T cells expressing CXCR3 (TNR3+). The sequence was collected from a human donor in good health. Some clones in this sample may be carry-over from other donors' samples. Here the CDR3 reads CASSPSGSSVGYTF.